These 9 T cell receptor beta chains were all obtained from the same sample, sequenced in a study of cytomegalovirus exposure and HLA in healthy donors. 60 Vbeta and 13 Jbeta primers were used in PCR. The method was immunoSEQ multiplex PCR; TCRdb's version includes in-frame clones alone and lacks a portion of them. The sample lists approximately 220,000 clones; roughly four fifths were seen once. Sequenced input: PBMCs. The source of these receptors is a girl between 10 and 17 years old in good health and CMV-seronegative.

The rearrangement joins TRBV4-2 to TRBJ2-1, with 10 nucleotides matching TRBD2. This CDR3 contains 15 residues. From germline, CDR1 is LGHNA and CDR2 YNFKEQ. The V segment lost 5 bases and the J segment 4 bases; nucleotides outside the gene matches: 5. CDR3: CASSYGLAAYNEQFF. CDR3 nucleotide sequence: TGTGCCAGCAGCTATGGACTAGCGGCTTACAATGAGCAGTTCTTC.

This clone was seen more than once but under ten times. The rearrangement links TRBV29-1 to TRBJ1-1; possible D gene TRBD1, 5 bases. This CDR3 contains 13 residues. The ends were cut back, 1 base at V and 1 base at J, with 7 bases in the middle. Germline V CDR1 and CDR2: SQVTM, ANQGSEA. The CDR3 is CSVEVQGNTEAFF. For the CDR3, the DNA is TGCAGCGTTGAAGTTCAGGGGAACACTGAAGCTTTCTTT.

This chain uses TRBV7-2 with TRBJ1-6; D possibly corresponds to TRBD1 (6 bases). V was trimmed by 2 bases and J by 5 bases, leaving 10 bases between them. CDR1 SGHTA and CDR2 FQGNSA come from the germline V gene. The CDR3 extends over 15 amino acids. DNA for the CDR3: TGTGCCAGCAGCTTAACCGGACAGAATAATTCACCCCTCCACTTT. This encodes CASSLTGQNNSPLHF.

The chain combines TRBV18 with TRBJ1-2, with D possibly TRBD1 on 5 matching bases. The CDR3 is made up of 17 amino acids. V was cut by 3 bases and J by 0 bases, with 17 bases left in between. Per the germline V gene, CDR1 is KGHSH and CDR2 is LQKENI. The CDR3 spells CASSPGQGTSSNYGYTF. For the CDR3, the DNA is TGTGCCAGCTCACCCGGGCAGGGTACATCGTCTAACTATGGCTACACCTTC.

The rearrangement uses TRBV7-9 and TRBJ2-7; D possibly corresponds to TRBD1 (6 bases). V lost 4 bases to trimming and J lost 4 bases, with 17 bases between them. CDR3 size: 15 residues. Germline-derived CDR1 and CDR2 are SEHNR and FQNEAQ (reference sequence). CDR3 sequence reads: CASSSNRDTAYEQYF. For the CDR3, the DNA is TGTGCCAGCAGCTCTAACCGGGACACAGCGTACGAGCAGTACTTC.

This clone has just a few counts. This sequence joins TRBV30 and TRBJ1-2, with a weak D call TRBD1 (5 bases). CDR1 and CDR2 from the germline V gene are GTSNPN and SVGIG (reference sequence). The CDR3 sequence is 13 residues long. Deletions cut 3 bases from V and 6 bases from J, with 14 bases between. DNA for the CDR3: TGTGCCTGGAGGGGCAACCTGGGGCATGGCTACACCTTC. Its translation is CAWRGNLGHGYTF.

The V gene is TRBV30, the J gene TRBJ2-1; 7 bases map to TRBD1. Per the germline V gene, CDR1 is GTSNPN and CDR2 is SVGIG (reference sequence). This CDR3 has 12 residues. V gave up 3 bases and J gave up 9 bases; unmatched junction bases: 5. In nucleotides, the CDR3 is TGTGCCTGGAGGGAGAACAGGGGTGAGCAGTTCTTC. Translation: CAWRENRGEQFF.

This rearrangement joins TRBV5-4 to TRBJ2-5; TRBD2 is a possible D gene (6 bases). There are 16 residues in the CDR3. The germline V gene has CDR1 SGHNT and CDR2 YYREEE (reference sequence). Trimming took off 2 bases at V and 0 bases at J, with 14 bases between the two ends. CDR3 coding DNA: TGTGCCAGCAGCTTTTGGAGGGAGGCCTACCAAGAGACCCAGTACTTC. Translation gives CASSFWREAYQETQYF.

Here the CDR3 DNA reads TGTGCCAGCAGTTACAGTGGCAACTCCTACGAGCAGTACTTC. This codes for CASSYSGNSYEQYF. This chain joins TRBV6-6 and TRBJ2-7; D gene unclear. Germline assignment: CDR1 MNHNY and CDR2 SVGAGI (reference sequence). The CDR3 consists of 14 residues. Trimming stripped 2 bases from V and 0 bases from J, with 8 bases between.